The 16 T cell receptor beta chains below all came from one sample that was sequenced in a study of blood T cell repertoires in COVID-19. The method was immunoSEQ multiplex PCR; TCRdb's version includes in-frame clones alone and lacks a portion of them. The sample includes some 35,000 clones, roughly 85% of them seen just once. Sequencing used peripheral blood. These receptors all stem from a man aged 50-59 years with acute or convalescent COVID-19.

The rearrangement uses TRBV9 and TRBJ2-7; the match to TRBD1 covers 10 bases. CDR3 size: 15 residues. Germline V gene data show CDR1 as SGDLS and CDR2 as YYNGEE. V shed 0 bases and J 4 bases; nucleotides not matched to a gene: 4. In nucleotides, the CDR3 is TGTGCCAGCAGCGTAGAGGGACAGGGGACGTACGAGCAGTACTTC. Translating it yields CASSVEGQGTYEQYF.

J is TRBJ1-1 and V is TRBV28, with D possibly TRBD1 on 6 matching bases. Germline V CDR1 and CDR2: MDHEN, SYDVKM. V was pared by 4 bases and J by 4 bases, with 13 bases between. The CDR3 has 14 residues. In DNA, the CDR3 is TGTGCCAGCAGTTCGACGGGACACTTCACTGAAGCTTTCTTT. The encoded protein is CASSSTGHFTEAFF.

V is TRBV5-8 and J is TRBJ2-3; D perhaps matches TRBD1 (6 bases). This CDR3 has 16 residues. Trimming removed 2 bases from V and 1 base from J, with 14 bases in between. Germline V lookup: CDR1 SGHTS, CDR2 YDEGEE. CDR3 nucleotides: TGTGCCAGCAGCTTAACTACAGGGTCTGGCACAGATACGCAGTATTTT. It encodes CASSLTTGSGTDTQYF.

This chain connects TRBV30 to TRBJ2-1, with 8 bases fitting TRBD1. V was clipped by 5 bases and J by 5 bases; unmatched bases: 8. The length of the CDR3 is 14 residues. The germline V gene encodes CDR1 GTSNPN and CDR2 SVGIG (reference sequence). Here the CDR3 reads CAWAWTGRDNEQFF. The CDR3 bases are TGTGCCTGGGCCTGGACAGGGCGGGACAATGAGCAGTTCTTC.

V is TRBV7-9 and J is TRBJ2-5; D perhaps matches TRBD2 (6 bases). The CDR3 contains 16 residues. CDR1 is SEHNR and CDR2 is FQNEAQ in the germline V gene (reference sequence). The germline V and J ends were trimmed by 4 bases and 0 bases, with 15 bases remaining between them. CDR3 in amino acids: CASSSWRGKYQETQYF. CDR3 in DNA: TGTGCCAGCAGCTCGTGGCGGGGCAAGTACCAAGAGACCCAGTACTTC.

The chain couples TRBV19 to TRBJ2-7; D uncertain. V was trimmed by 4 bases and J by 3 bases, leaving 10 bases between them. Germline CDR1 and CDR2: LNHDA and SQIVND (reference sequence). The CDR3 length is 13 residues. The CDR3 DNA is TGTGCCAGTAGTAAAAGAACAGACTACGAGCAGTACTTC. Its protein is CASSKRTDYEQYF.

This chain uses TRBV6-2 or TRBV6-3 with TRBJ2-7, with 9 nucleotides matching TRBD1. This CDR3 is 14 amino acids long. Per the germline V gene, CDR1 is MNHEY and CDR2 is SVGEGT. J was trimmed by 2 bases and V by 4 bases; bases with no gene match: 3. CDR3 nucleotide sequence: TGTGCCAGCAGTTTCGACAGGGGGACCTACGAGCAGTACTTC. Residues: CASSFDRGTYEQYF.

The J gene is TRBJ2-2, the V gene TRBV5-1, with 14 bases identical to TRBD2. Trimming removed 3 bases from V and 0 bases from J; junction bases left unmatched: 4. This CDR3 comprises 18 residues. The germline V gene encodes CDR1 SGHRS and CDR2 YFSETQ. The CDR3 region is CASSSGTSGGPNTGELFF. In DNA form, the CDR3 reads TGCGCCAGCAGCTCCGGGACTAGCGGGGGCCCGAACACCGGGGAGCTGTTTTTT.

This chain uses TRBV5-1 with TRBJ2-1; 8 bases match TRBD1. Germline CDR1 and CDR2: SGHRS and YFSETQ. The CDR3 has 15 residues. J lost 9 bases, V lost 0 bases, and 8 bases had no gene match. The CDR3: CASSLVGRGLGEQFF. The CDR3 nucleotides read TGCGCCAGCAGCTTGGTTGGCAGGGGGCTAGGTGAGCAGTTCTTC.

The chain joins TRBV19 to TRBJ1-3, with a tentative D call TRBD1 (5 bases). The CDR3 totals 14 residues. The germline V and J ends were trimmed by 5 bases and 4 bases, with 12 bases remaining between them. In germline, CDR1 is LNHDA, CDR2 SQIVND (reference sequence). CDR3 sequence (DNA): TGTGCCAGTAGTCTCGGGACTATGGGAAACACCATATATTTT. Translating it yields CASSLGTMGNTIYF. Based on the CDR3 plus reference TRBV19 and TRBJ1-3, the full variable domain is DGGITQSPKYLFRKEGQNVTLSCEQNLNHDAMYWYRQDPGQGLRLIYYSQIVNDFQKGDIAEGYSVSREKKESFPLTVTSAQKNPTAFYLCASSLGTMGNTIYFGEGSWLTVV.

The chain joins TRBV2 to TRBJ2-5; 8 nucleotides agree with TRBD1. Germline CDR1 is SNHLY and CDR2 is FYNNEI. CDR3 size: 15 residues. V lost 6 bases to trimming and J lost 4 bases; unmatched junction nucleotides: 10. The CDR3 sequence is CASREDRVERETQYF. The CDR3, as DNA: TGTGCCAGCAGAGAGGACAGGGTGGAGCGAGAGACCCAGTACTTC.

V gene TRBV19 combines with J gene TRBJ1-1, with TRBD1 matching 7 bases. Germline V lookup: CDR1 LNHDA, CDR2 SQIVND (reference sequence). The CDR3 contains 15 residues. Germline trimming cut 5 bases from V and 0 bases from J; bases unmatched to any gene: 6. CDR3 loop: CASSPGQVMNTEAFF. In DNA form, the CDR3 reads TGTGCCAGTAGTCCAGGACAGGTCATGAACACTGAAGCTTTCTTT.

The chain recombines TRBV5-1 with TRBJ2-3; maybe TRBD1 (6 bases). This CDR3 region has 14 residues. Trimming took 5 bases from V and 3 from J, leaving 13 bases between them. Per germline, CDR1 SGHRS and CDR2 YFSETQ. In DNA form, the CDR3 reads TGCGCCAGCAGGTTGCTTACAGGGACAGATACGCAGTATTTT. This translates into CASRLLTGTDTQYF.

The chain links TRBV4-1 to TRBJ2-7; D call uncertain. V dropped 1 base and J dropped 0 bases, with 13 bases sitting between them. CDR3 length equals 16 residues. Germline V CDR1 and CDR2: MGHRA, YSYEKL. The CDR3: CASSQAPTLSSYEQYF. CDR3 nucleotides: TGCGCCAGCAGCCAAGCCCCGACATTGAGCTCCTACGAGCAGTACTTC.

This clone was counted only a few times. The V call is TRBV11-1, the J call TRBJ1-1, with 7 positions matching TRBD1. The CDR3 contains 14 residues. J lost 1 base, V lost 3 bases, and 2 bases had no gene match. Germline V CDR1 and CDR2: SGHAT, FQDESV (reference sequence). This CDR3 is CASSFGDRNTEAFF. As DNA, the CDR3 is TGTGCCAGCAGCTTCGGGGACAGGAACACTGAAGCTTTCTTT.

The chain uses TRBV2 and TRBJ1-1; D uncertain. Germline V gene sequence: CDR1 SNHLY, CDR2 FYNNEI. Trimming removed 7 bases from V and 0 bases from J, with 15 bases in between. CDR3 length: 15 residues. DNA for the CDR3: TGTGCCAGCATCCTGGGCGAGGGCATGAACACTGAAGCTTTCTTT. Residues: CASILGEGMNTEAFF.